This TCR beta chain appears in the sequencing data of a study of T cells after yellow fever vaccination. TCRdb independently ran MiXCR on the 5' RACE reads; one entry per CDR3 protein. The table includes over 100,000 distinct CDR3 sequences, approximately 8.4% detected once. With 5 bases removed from V and 2 bases from J, the gap between germline ends came to 10 bases. CDR1 and CDR2 (germline): MNHNS, SASEGT. The CDR3 loop spans 14 amino acids. This clonotype was counted at least ten times. The chain is built from TRBV6-1 and TRBJ2-1; D unresolved. The TCR was taken from a man younger than 45 who received the YFV17D yellow fever vaccine. The specimen was CD8+ T cells sorted from PBMCs, collected 45 days after the yellow fever booster vaccination. CDR3 nucleotide sequence: TGTGCCAGCAGTCAAGACTGGGCCTACAATGAGCAGTTCTTC. Translation: CASSQDWAYNEQFF.